This T cell receptor (beta chain) was documented in a study of chemoradiotherapy in HPV16-positive cancers. About the study: Functional T-cell assays on a couple of HPV16-positive patients' cells defined candidate HPV-specific clones and common TCR motifs.

Trimming removed 6 bases from V and 7 bases from J, with 16 bases in between. The CDR3 runs to 15 residues. Germline CDR1 and CDR2: MDHEN and SYDVKM. Only a few counts were recorded for this clone. Here immunoSEQ multiplex PCR was the method, and the copy in TCRdb shows in-frame clones only, minus some. The data show under 3,000 clones, around 64% seen once. Here the sequenced sample was tumor tissue, taken from a patient who underwent chemoradiotherapy. The receptor was derived from a human donor with HPV-associated anogenital cancer. The chain couples TRBV28 to TRBJ1-6; TRBD1 is a possible D gene (6 bases). The CDR3 is CASSIGGTGNSPLHF. CDR3 DNA: TGTGCCAGCAGCATAGGGGGAACTGGCAATTCACCCCTCCACTTT.